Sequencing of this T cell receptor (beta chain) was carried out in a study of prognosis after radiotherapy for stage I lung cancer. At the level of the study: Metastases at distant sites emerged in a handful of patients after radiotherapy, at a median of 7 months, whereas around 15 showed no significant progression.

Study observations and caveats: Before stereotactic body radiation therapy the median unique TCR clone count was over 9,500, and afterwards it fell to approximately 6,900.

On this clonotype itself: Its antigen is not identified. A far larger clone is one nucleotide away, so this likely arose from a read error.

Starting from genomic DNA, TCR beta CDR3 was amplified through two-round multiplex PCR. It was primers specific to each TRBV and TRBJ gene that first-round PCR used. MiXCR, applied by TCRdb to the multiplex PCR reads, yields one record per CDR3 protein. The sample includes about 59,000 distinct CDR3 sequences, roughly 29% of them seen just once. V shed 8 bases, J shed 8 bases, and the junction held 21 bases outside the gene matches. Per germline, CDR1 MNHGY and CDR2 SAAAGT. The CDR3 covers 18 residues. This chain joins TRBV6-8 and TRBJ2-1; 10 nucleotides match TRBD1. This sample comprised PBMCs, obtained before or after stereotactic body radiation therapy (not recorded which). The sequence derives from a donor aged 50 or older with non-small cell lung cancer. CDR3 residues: CASVNPGQGLSAVHEQFF. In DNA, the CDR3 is TGTGCCAGCGTTAATCCGGGACAGGGGTTAAGCGCAGTTCATGAGCAGTTCTTC.